What follows describes a single T cell receptor (beta chain). Its antigen is unknown. This entry comes from a study of T cell responses to AZD1222 COVID-19 vaccine. The overall study: Pooled together were second doses at about 4 or about 12 weeks. Regarding the study as a whole: At 160-218 and 743-854, vaccine-associated CD4 TCRs were dominant, and they spanned spike. The donor cohort was predominantly white British with a female majority, and clonal diversity may have been underestimated. Just a handful of people given AZD1222 tested seropositive at baseline.

Trimming cost V 4 bases and J 3 bases, with 22 bases left between them. CDR3 length: 18 residues. CDR1 is LGHDT, CDR2 YNNKEL, per germline (reference sequence). Assay: immunoSEQ multiplex PCR; the TCRdb copy retains only in-frame clones and omits some. The table records approximately 120,000 clones, about 94% of them present only once. The starting material was peripheral blood, obtained on day 0 of AZD1222 vaccination. V usage is TRBV3-1 (or the pseudogene TRBV3-2) and J usage is TRBJ1-3, with a tentative D call TRBD1 (5 bases). This TCR came from an adult in good health. The CDR3, as DNA: TGTGCCAGCAGCCCCTACCTTTTCCGGGACTGGGGTGGAAACACCATATATTTT. Protein sequence: CASSPYLFRDWGGNTIYF.